This entry concerns a single T cell receptor beta chain. Regarding time point: baseline, week 1 (first vaccination visit). The treatment here: pre-vaccination baseline after standard-of-care therapy. The astrocytomas were IDH1-mutant, ATRX-negative, and WHO grade 3 or 4. The data were taken from a study of a mutant IDH1 vaccine in newly diagnosed glioma. Turning to the study itself: Prior therapy was radiotherapy, temozolomide, or both; most received both.

Sequencing was performed with immunoSEQ multiplex PCR; in TCRdb, only in-frame clones are kept and a portion is missing. The sample consists of tens of thousands of clones, around 80% of them appearing once. The V and J ends lost 1 base and 4 bases respectively, with 10 bases between them. The CDR3 runs to 14 residues. The V gene's germline CDR1 is SGHDN and CDR2 FVKESK. The gene calls are TRBV14 and TRBJ1-2; D gene ambiguous. This specimen was peripheral blood mononuclear cells (PBMCs), taken from a glioma patient treated with radiotherapy, temozolomide or both. The TCR was taken from a woman under 30 with glioma. Some clones in this sample may be carry-over from other donors' samples. The CDR3 DNA sequence: TGTGCCAGCAGCCAAGCCTACGGAGCCTATGGCTACACCTTC. This encodes CASSQAYGAYGYTF.